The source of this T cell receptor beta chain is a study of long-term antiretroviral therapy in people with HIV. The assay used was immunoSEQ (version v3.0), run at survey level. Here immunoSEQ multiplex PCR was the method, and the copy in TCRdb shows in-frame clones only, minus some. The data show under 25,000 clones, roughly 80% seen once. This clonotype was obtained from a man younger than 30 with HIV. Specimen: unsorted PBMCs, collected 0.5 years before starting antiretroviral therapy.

DNA for the CDR3: TGTGCCAGCAGTGAAGCGCGGGGGATGACAGGGGGATCAGATACGCAGTATTTT. Protein sequence: CASSEARGMTGGSDTQYF. The V gene is TRBV2, the J gene TRBJ2-3, with 9 bases fitting TRBD1. The CDR3 sequence is 18 residues long. Germline V gene lookup returns CDR1 SNHLY and CDR2 FYNNEI. V dropped 0 bases and J dropped 4; count of bases not matched to a gene: 11.